The rows below give T cell receptor beta chains drawn from one sample of a study of cytomegalovirus exposure and HLA in healthy donors. Assay used: immunoSEQ multiplex PCR; TCRdb lists only in-frame clones, some missing. Of about 130,000 clones listed, 90% to 95% are singletons. Sequencing was carried out using PBMCs. Receptors were obtained from a woman aged 18-29 years in good health and CMV-seronegative. Each CDR3 is given without its conserved first and last residue. A D gene is named only where the DNA matches it firmly. Size is stated for part of the rows, as once, few or many counts, or as a class when the clone is expanded.

V gene,J gene,D gene,clone size,CDR3 protein
TRBV5-4,TRBJ2-7,TRBD2,-,ASSPGPAGGSYEQY
TRBV5-1,TRBJ1-1,-,-,ASSLAGTITEAF
TRBV7-6,TRBJ2-6,-,-,ASSLVRGQGANVLT
TRBV7-8,TRBJ2-7,TRBD1,few,ASRLYDRATYEQY
TRBV4-1,TRBJ2-1,-,-,ASSQAQSYEQF
TRBV9,TRBJ2-5,TRBD2,-,ASSVDSGGRGETQY
TRBV12-5,TRBJ1-4,TRBD1,-,ASGPGNRGEKLF
TRBV25-1,TRBJ1-5,-,-,ASSNDGSWPQH
TRBV7-9,TRBJ2-7,TRBD2,-,ASRDPGTSEHPYEQY
TRBV11-3,TRBJ2-7,-,-,ASSPPMDSSYEQY
TRBV4-1,TRBJ2-7,TRBD1,-,ASSPDREIDEQY
TRBV9,TRBJ2-3,TRBD2,-,ASSDGTSGRTDTQY
TRBV6-1,TRBJ2-7,-,-,ASSSRQELWEQY
TRBV28,TRBJ2-5,-,-,ASKTDQETQY
TRBV19,TRBJ2-4,-,-,ASSMRGPAIQY
TRBV29-1,TRBJ1-2,-,once,SVEGSLEALRNT
TRBV6-5,TRBJ1-4,-,-,ASSSAMAQEKLF
TRBV28,TRBJ2-7,-,-,ASSVSLGLLREQY
TRBV7-9,TRBJ2-5,TRBD2,-,ASSLLAGQETQY
TRBV30,TRBJ2-5,TRBD2,-,AWSRNTGGRETQY
TRBV9,TRBJ2-1,TRBD1,-,ASSVQGQGVGNEQF
TRBV5-8,TRBJ2-7,TRBD2,-,ASSPGGEQY
TRBV28,TRBJ1-4,TRBD1,-,ASSLPGQGGSGEKLF
TRBV6-5,TRBJ2-5,TRBD2,-,ASSYSAGRPETQY
TRBV27,TRBJ1-5,-,-,ASSLWEGQPQH
TRBV6-1,TRBJ1-2,-,-,ASSEENSYGYT
TRBV5-1,TRBJ1-6,-,once,ASTRESSYNSPLH
TRBV7-2,TRBJ2-7,-,-,ASSSWRGYEQY
TRBV28,TRBJ2-6,-,-,ASSDGSSVRANVLT
TRBV25-1,TRBJ1-1,TRBD1,-,ASSPGPGQGRLNTEAF
TRBV6-5,TRBJ2-5,-,-,ASSRTVAETQY
TRBV5-1,TRBJ1-2,TRBD1,-,ASTRDRTTNYGYT